This entry concerns a single TCR beta chain. CD45RO negativity and positive selection for CCR7 defined naive CD8 cells, a population that excluded terminally differentiated effector memory CD45RA+ cells. After removal of 2 bases from V and 2 bases from J, the junction contained 3 bases not matched to a gene. This CDR3 has 14 amino acids. Germline CDR1 and CDR2: SGHTS and YDEGEE. The data are from a study of shared clonotypes between healthy human individuals. Repertoires were generated with immunoSEQ multiplex PCR, while TCRdb's copy carries only in-frame clones and drops some. In the table there are just over 2,000,000 clones, about 95% of which are singletons.

This chain uses TRBV5-8 with TRBJ2-7, with 8 bases fitting TRBD2. Sample: naive CD8+ T cells sorted from blood. The origin of this receptor is a man younger than 35 in good health. The CDR3 region is CASSFSGGAYEQYF. CDR3 DNA: TGTGCCAGCAGCTTCTCCGGGGGGGCCTACGAGCAGTACTTC.